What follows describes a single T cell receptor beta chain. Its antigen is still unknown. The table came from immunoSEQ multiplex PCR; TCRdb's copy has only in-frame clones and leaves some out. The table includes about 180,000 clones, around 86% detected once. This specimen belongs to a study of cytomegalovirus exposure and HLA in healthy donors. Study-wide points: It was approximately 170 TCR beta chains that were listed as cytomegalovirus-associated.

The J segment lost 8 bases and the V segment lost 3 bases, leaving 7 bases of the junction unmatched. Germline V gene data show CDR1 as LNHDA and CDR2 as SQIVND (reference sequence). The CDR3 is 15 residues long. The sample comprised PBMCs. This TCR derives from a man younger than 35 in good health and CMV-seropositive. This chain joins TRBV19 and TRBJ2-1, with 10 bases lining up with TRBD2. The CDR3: CASSMLAGAIDEQFF. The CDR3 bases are TGTGCCAGTAGTATGCTAGCGGGAGCGATTGATGAGCAGTTCTTC.